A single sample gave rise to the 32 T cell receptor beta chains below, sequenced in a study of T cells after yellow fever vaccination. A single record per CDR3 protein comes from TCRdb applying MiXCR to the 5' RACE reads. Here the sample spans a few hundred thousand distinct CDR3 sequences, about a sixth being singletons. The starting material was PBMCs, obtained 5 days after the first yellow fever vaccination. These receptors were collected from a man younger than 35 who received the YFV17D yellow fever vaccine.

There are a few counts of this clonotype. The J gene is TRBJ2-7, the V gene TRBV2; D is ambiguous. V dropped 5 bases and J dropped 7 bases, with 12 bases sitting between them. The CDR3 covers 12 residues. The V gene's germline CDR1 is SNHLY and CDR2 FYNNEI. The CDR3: CASSSIATEQYV. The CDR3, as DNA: TGTGCCAGCAGTTCTATAGCCACGGAGCAGTACGTC.

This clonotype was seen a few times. The CDR3 protein is CASSVGQGVSPLHF. For the CDR3, the DNA is TGTGCCAGCAGCGTAGGGCAGGGTGTCTCACCCCTCCACTTT. The chain joins TRBV9 to TRBJ1-6, with TRBD1 as a possible D gene (5 bases). CDR1 is SGDLS, CDR2 YYNGEE, per germline. The ends were cut back, 0 bases at V and 10 bases at J, with 11 bases in the middle. This CDR3 region has 14 residues.

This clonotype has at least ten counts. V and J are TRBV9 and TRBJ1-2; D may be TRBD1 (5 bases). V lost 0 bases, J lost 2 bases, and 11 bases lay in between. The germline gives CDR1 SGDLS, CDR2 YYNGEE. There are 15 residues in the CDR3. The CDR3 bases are TGTGCCAGCAGCGTAGCTACGGCAGGGAACTATGGCTACACCTTC. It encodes CASSVATAGNYGYTF.

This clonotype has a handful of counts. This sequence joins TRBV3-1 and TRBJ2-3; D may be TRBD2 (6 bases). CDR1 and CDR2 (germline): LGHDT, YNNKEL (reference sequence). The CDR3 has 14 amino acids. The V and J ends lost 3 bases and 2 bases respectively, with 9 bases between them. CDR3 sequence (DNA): TGTGCCAGCAGCCACGGACTACTCACAGATACGCAGTATTTT. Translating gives CASSHGLLTDTQYF.

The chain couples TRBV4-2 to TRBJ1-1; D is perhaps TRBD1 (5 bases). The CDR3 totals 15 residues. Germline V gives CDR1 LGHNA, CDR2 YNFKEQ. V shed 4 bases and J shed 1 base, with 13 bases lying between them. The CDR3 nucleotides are TGTGCCAGCAGCCTTCAGGGCAGCCGGAACACTGAAGCTTTCTTT. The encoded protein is CASSLQGSRNTEAFF.

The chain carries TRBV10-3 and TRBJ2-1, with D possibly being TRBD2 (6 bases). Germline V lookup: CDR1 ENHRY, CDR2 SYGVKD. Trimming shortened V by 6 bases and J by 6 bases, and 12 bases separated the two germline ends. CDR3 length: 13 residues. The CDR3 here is CAIRIKLANEQFF. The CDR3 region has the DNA TGTGCCATCAGGATTAAACTAGCCAATGAGCAGTTCTTC.

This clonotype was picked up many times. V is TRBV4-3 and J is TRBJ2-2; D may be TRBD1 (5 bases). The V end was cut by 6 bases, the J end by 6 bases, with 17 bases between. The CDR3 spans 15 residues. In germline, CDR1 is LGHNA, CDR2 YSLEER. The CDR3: CASSPGASVPGELFF. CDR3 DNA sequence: TGCGCCAGCAGTCCTGGGGCTAGTGTCCCCGGGGAGCTGTTTTTT.

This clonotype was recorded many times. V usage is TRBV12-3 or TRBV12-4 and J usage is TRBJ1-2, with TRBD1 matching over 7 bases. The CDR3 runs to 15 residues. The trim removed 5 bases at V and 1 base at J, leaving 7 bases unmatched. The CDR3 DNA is TGTGCCAGCAGTCCCCGGGACAGCGGTAACTATGGCTACACCTTC. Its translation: CASSPRDSGNYGYTF.

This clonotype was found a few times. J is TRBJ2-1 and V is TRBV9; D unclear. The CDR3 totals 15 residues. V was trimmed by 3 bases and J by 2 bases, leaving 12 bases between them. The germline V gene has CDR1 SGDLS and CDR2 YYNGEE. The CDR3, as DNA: TGTGCCAGCAGCGCCTCGGGTCAAACCTACAATGAGCAGTTCTTC. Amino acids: CASSASGQTYNEQFF.

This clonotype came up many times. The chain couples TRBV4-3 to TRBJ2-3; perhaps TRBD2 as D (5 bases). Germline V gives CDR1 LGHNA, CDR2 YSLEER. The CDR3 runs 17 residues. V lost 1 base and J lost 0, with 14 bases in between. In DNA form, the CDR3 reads TGCGCCAGCAGCCAAGTCGGCGGGTTCGCTAGCACAGATACGCAGTATTTT. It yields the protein CASSQVGGFASTDTQYF.

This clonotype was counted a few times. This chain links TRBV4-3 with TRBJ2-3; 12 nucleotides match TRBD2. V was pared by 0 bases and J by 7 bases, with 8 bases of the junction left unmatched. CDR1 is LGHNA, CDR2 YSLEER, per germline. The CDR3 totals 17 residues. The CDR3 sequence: CASSQDPSGGAAYTQYF. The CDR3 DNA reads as TGCGCCAGCAGCCAAGATCCTAGCGGGGGGGCCGCATATACGCAGTATTTT.

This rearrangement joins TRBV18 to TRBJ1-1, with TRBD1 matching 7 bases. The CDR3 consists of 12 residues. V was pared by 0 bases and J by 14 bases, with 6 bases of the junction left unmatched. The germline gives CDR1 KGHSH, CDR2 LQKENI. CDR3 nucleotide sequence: TGTGCCAGCTCACCACCGACAGGGAGGGAATTCTTT. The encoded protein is CASSPPTGREFF.

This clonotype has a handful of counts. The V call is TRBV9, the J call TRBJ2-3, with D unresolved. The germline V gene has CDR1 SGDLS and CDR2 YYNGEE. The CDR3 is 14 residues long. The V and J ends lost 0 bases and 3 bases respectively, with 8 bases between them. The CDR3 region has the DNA TGTGCCAGCAGCGTAGGAGGAGAGACAGATACGCAGTATTTT. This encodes CASSVGGETDTQYF.

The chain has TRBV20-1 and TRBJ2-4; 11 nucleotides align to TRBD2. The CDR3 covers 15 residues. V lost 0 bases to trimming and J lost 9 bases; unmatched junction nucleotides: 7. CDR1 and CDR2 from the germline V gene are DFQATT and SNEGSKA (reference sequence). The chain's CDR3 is CSARDTSGREGIQYF. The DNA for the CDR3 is TGCAGTGCTAGAGATACTAGCGGGAGAGAAGGCATTCAGTACTTC.

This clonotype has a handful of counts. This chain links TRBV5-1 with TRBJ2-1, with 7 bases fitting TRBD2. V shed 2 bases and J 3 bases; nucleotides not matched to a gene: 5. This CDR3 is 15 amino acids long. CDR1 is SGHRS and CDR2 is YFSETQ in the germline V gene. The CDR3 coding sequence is TGCGCCAGCAGCTTCCCCCGGGGGGACTACAATGAGCAGTTCTTC. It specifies CASSFPRGDYNEQFF. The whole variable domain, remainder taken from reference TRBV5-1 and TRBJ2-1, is KAGVTQTPRYLIKTRGQQVTLSCSPISGHRSVSWYQQTPGQGLQFLFEYFSETQRNKGNFPGRFSGRQFSNSRSEMNVSTLELGDSALYLCASSFPRGDYNEQFFGPGTRLTVL.

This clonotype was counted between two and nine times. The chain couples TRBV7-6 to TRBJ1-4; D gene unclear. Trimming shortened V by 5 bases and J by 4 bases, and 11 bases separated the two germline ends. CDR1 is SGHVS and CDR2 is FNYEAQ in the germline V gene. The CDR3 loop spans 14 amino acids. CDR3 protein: CASSGRELNEKLFF. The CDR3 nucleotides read TGTGCCAGCAGCGGCCGGGAGCTTAATGAAAAACTGTTTTTT.

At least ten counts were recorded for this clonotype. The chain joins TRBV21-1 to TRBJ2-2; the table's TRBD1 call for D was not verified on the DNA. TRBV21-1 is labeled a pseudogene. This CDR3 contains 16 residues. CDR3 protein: CASSNEQGANTGELFF. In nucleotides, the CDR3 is TGTGCCAGCAGCAACGAACAGGGTGCGAACACCGGGGAGCTGTTTTTT.

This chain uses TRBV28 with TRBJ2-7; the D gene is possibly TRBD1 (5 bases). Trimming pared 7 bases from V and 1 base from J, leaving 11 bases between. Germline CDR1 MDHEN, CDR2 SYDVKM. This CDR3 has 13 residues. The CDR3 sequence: CASTRRGSYEQYV. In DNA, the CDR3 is TGTGCCAGCACGAGAAGGGGTTCCTACGAGCAGTACGTC.

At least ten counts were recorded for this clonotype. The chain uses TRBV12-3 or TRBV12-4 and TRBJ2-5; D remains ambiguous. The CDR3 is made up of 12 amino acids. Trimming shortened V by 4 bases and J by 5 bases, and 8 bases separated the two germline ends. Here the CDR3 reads CASSYGRETQYF. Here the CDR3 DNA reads TGTGCCAGCAGTTATGGTAGGGAGACCCAGTACTTC.

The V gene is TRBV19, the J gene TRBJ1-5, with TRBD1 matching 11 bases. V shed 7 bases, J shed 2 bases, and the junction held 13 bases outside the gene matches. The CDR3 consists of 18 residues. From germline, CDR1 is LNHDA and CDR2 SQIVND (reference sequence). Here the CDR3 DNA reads TGTGCCAGTACTCTCACCGGGACAGGGGGTGTGGGCAATCAGCCCCAGCATTTT. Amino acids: CASTLTGTGGVGNQPQHF.

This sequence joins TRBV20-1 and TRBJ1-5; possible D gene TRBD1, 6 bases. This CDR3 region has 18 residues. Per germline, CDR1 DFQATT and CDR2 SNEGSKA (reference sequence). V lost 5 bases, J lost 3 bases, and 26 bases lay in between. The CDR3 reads CSAQSQGRGFGANQPQHF. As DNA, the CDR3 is TGCAGTGCTCAGAGTCAGGGCAGGGGTTTTGGGGCCAATCAGCCCCAGCATTTT.

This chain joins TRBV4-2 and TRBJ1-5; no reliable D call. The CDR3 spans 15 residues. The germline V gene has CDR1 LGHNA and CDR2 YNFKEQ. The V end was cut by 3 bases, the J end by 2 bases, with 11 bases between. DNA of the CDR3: TGTGCCAGCAGCCAGATCGGGGTAGGCAATCAGCCCCAGCATTTT. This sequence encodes CASSQIGVGNQPQHF.

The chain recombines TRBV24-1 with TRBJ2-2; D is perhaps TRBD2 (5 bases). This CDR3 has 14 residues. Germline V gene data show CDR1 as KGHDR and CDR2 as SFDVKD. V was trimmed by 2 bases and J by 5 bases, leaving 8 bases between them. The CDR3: CATSDYPGTGELFF. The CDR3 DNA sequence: TGTGCCACCAGTGATTACCCGGGGACCGGGGAGCTGTTTTTT.

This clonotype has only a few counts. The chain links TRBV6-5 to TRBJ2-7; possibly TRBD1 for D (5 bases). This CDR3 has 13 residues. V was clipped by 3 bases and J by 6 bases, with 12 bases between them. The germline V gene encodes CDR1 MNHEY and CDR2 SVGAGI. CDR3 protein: CASSYRQGGEQYF. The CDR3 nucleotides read TGTGCCAGCAGTTATAGGCAGGGTGGCGAGCAGTACTTC.

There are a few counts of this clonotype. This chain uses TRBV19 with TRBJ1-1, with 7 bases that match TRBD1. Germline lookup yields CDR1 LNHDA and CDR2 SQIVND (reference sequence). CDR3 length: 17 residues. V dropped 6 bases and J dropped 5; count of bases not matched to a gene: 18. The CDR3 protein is CASRNWDSTPVNTEAFF. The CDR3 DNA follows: TGTGCCAGTAGGAACTGGGACAGTACACCGGTAAATACTGAAGCTTTCTTT.

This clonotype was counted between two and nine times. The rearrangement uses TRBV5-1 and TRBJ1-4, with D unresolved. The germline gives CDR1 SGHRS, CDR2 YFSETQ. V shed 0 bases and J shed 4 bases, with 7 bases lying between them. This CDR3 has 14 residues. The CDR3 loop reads CASSLVPDNEKLFF. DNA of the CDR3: TGCGCCAGCAGCTTGGTTCCGGATAATGAAAAACTGTTTTTT.

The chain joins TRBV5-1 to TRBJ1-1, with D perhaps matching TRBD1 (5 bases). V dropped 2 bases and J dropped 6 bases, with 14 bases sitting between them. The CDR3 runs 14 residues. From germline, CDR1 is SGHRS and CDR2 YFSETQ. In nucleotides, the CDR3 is TGCGCCAGCAGCTTTCCGAGGGTAGGGGCTGAAGCTTTCTTT. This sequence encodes CASSFPRVGAEAFF.

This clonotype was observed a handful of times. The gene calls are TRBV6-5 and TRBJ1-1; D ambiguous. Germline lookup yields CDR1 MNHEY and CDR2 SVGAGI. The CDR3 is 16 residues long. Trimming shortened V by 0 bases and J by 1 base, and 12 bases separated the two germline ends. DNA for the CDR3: TGTGCCAGCAGTTACTCGTCGGTCACTGGGAACACTGAAGCTTTCTTT. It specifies CASSYSSVTGNTEAFF.

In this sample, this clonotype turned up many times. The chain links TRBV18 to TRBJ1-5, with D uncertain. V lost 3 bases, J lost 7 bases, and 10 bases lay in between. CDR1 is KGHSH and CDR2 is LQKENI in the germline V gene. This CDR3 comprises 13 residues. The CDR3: CASSPGEDQPQHF. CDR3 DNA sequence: TGTGCCAGCTCACCTGGGGAGGACCAGCCCCAGCATTTT. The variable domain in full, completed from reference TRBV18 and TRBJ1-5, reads NAGVMQNPRHLVRRRGQEARLRCSPMKGHSHVYWYRQLPEEGLKFMVYLQKENIIDESGMPKERFSAEFPKEGPSILRIQQVVRGDSAAYFCASSPGEDQPQHFGDGTRLSIL.

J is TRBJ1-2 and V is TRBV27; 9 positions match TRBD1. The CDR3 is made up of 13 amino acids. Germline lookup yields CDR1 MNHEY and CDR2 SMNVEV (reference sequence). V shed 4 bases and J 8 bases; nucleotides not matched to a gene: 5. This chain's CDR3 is CASSWTGAEGYTF. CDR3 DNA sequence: TGTGCCAGCAGTTGGACAGGGGCGGAAGGCTACACCTTC.

The CDR3 region is CASSSGTSNEQFF. CDR3 nucleotides: TGTGCCAGCAGTTCCGGGACTTCTAATGAGCAGTTCTTC. The J gene is TRBJ2-1, the V gene TRBV12-3 or TRBV12-4, with D tentatively TRBD2 (6 bases). The CDR3 totals 13 residues. Trimming removed 4 bases from V and 7 bases from J, with 11 bases in between.

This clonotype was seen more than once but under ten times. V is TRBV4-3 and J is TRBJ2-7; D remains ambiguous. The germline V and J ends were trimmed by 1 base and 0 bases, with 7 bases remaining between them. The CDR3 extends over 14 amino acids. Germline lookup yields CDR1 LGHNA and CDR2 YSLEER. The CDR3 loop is CASSQGSDSYEQYV. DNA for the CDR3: TGCGCCAGCAGCCAAGGTTCGGACTCCTACGAGCAGTACGTC.